This T cell receptor (beta chain) was profiled in a study of T cell responses to AZD1222 COVID-19 vaccine. Study background: Second-dose intervals near 4 or 12 weeks were combined. Regarding the study as a whole: White British donors predominated, females outnumbered males, and clonal diversity was possibly underestimated. Spike as a whole was targeted by vaccine-associated CD4 TCRs, dominant at 160-218 and 743-854.

Points on this clone: What it binds is not known.

Method: immunoSEQ multiplex PCR; TCRdb's copy keeps in-frame clones and lacks some. The table has 99,000 or so clones, around nine tenths seen once. V gave up 4 bases and J gave up 9 bases; unmatched junction bases: 7. The CDR3 has 16 amino acids. Germline assignment: CDR1 MNHNY and CDR2 SVGAGI (reference sequence). The chain uses TRBV6-6 and TRBJ2-1; 15 nucleotides match TRBD2. This receptor was taken from an adult in good health. Material: peripheral blood, obtained on day 0 of AZD1222 vaccination. The CDR3 DNA reads as TGTGCCAGCAGTTGGACTAGCGGGGGGGCCCGCGGTGAGCAGTTCTTC. This sequence encodes CASSWTSGGARGEQFF.